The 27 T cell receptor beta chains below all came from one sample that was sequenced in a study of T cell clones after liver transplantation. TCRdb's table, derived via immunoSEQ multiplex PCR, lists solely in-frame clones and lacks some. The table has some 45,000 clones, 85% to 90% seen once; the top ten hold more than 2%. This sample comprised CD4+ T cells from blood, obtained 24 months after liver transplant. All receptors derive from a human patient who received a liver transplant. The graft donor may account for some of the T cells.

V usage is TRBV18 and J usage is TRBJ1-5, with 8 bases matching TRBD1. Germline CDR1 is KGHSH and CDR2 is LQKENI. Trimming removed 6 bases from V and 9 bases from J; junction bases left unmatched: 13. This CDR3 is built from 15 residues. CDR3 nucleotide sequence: TGTGCCAGCTCTCTAGGACAGGGATCTTTCGGGCCCCAGCATTTT. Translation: CASSLGQGSFGPQHF.

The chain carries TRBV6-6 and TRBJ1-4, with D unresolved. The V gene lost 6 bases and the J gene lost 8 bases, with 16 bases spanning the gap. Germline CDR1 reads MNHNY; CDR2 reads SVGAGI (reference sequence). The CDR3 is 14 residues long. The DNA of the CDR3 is TGTGCCAGCAGCCCGACTCTTAAGGCAGAAAAACTGTTTTTT. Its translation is CASSPTLKAEKLFF.

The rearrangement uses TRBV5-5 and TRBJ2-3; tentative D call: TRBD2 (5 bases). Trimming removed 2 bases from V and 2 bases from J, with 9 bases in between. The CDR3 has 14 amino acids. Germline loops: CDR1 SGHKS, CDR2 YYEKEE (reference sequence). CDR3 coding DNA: TGTGCCAGCAGCTTTGACGGGGACACAGATACGCAGTATTTT. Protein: CASSFDGDTDTQYF.

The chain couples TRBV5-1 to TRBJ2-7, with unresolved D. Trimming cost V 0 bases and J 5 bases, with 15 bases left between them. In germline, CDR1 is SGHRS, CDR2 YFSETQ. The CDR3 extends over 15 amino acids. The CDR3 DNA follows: TGCGCCAGCAGCTTGGGTGTGTCAGGATCTCACGAGCAGTACTTC. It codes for CASSLGVSGSHEQYF.

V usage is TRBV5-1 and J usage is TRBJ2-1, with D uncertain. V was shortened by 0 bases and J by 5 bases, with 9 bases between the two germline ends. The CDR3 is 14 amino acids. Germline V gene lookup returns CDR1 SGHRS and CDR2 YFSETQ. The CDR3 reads CASSLALSHNEQFF. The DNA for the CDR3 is TGCGCCAGCAGCTTGGCCCTCAGTCACAATGAGCAGTTCTTC.

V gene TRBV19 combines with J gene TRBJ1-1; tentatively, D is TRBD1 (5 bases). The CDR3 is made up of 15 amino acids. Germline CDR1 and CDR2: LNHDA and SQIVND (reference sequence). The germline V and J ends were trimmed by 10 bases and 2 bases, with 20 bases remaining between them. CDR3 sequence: CATKLNDRLNTEAFF. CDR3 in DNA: TGTGCCACAAAACTAAACGACAGACTCAACACTGAAGCTTTCTTT.

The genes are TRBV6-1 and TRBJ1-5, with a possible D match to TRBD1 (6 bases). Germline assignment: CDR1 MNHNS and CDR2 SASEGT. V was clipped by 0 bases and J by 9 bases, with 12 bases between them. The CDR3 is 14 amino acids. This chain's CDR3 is CASSEAIRGTPQHF. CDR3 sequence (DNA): TGTGCCAGCAGTGAAGCCATCAGGGGTACGCCCCAGCATTTT.

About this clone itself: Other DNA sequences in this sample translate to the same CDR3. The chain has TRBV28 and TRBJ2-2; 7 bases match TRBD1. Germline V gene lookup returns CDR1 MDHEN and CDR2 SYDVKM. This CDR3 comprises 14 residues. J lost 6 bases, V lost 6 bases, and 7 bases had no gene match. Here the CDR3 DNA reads TGTGCCAGCAGCAAGACAGGGCGGGCCGGGGAGCTGTTTTTT. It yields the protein CASSKTGRAGELFF. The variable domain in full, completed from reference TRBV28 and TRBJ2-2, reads DVKVTQSSRYLVKRTGEKVFLECVQDMDHENMFWYRQDPGLGLRLIYFSYDVKMKEKGDIPEGYSVSREKKERFSLILESASTNQTSMYLCASSKTGRAGELFFGEGSRLTVL.

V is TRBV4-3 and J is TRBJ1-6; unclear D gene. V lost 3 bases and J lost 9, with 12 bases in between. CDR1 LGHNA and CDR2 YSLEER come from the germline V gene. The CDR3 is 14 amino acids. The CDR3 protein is CASSQAPALSPLHF. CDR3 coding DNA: TGCGCCAGCAGCCAGGCCCCTGCTCTTTCACCCCTCCACTTT.

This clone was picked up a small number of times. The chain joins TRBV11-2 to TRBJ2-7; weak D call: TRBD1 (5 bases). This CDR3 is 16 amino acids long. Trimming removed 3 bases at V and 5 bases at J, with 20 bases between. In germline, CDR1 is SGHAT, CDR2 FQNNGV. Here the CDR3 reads CASSFDRPSLGDEQYF. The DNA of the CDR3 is TGTGCCAGCAGCTTCGATAGACCCTCTTTAGGGGACGAGCAGTACTTC.

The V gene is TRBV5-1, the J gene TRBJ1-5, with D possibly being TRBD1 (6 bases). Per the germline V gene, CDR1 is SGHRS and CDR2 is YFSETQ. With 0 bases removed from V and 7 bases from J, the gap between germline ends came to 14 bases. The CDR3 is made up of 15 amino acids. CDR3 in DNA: TGCGCCAGCAGCTTGGCCGCAGGGGTAGGCCAGCCCCAGCATTTT. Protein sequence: CASSLAAGVGQPQHF. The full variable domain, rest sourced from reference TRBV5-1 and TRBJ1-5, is KAGVTQTPRYLIKTRGQQVTLSCSPISGHRSVSWYQQTPGQGLQFLFEYFSETQRNKGNFPGRFSGRQFSNSRSEMNVSTLELGDSALYLCASSLAAGVGQPQHFGDGTRLSIL.

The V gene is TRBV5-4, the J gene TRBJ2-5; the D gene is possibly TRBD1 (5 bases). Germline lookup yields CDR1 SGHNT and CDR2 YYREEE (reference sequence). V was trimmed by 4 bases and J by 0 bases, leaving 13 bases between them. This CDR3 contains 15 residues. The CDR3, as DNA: TGTGCCAGCAGCCAATTGCAGGGATACCAAGAGACCCAGTACTTC. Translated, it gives CASSQLQGYQETQYF.

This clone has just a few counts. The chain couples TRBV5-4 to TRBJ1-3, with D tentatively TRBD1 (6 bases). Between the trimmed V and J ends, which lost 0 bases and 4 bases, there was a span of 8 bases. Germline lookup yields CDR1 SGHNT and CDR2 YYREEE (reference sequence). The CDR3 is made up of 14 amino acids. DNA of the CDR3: TGTGCCAGCAGCTTGGACAGGGCAGGAAACACCATATATTTT. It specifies CASSLDRAGNTIYF. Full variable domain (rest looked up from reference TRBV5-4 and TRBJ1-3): ETGVTQSPTHLIKTRGQQVTLRCSSQSGHNTVSWYQQALGQGPQFIFQYYREEENGRGNFPPRFSGLQFPNYSSELNVNALELDDSALYLCASSLDRAGNTIYFGEGSWLTVV.

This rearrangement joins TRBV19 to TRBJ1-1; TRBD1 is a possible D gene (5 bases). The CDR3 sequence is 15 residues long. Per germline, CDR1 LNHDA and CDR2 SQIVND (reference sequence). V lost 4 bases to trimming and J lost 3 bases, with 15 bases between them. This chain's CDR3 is CASSTGGLADTEAFF. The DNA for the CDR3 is TGTGCCAGTAGTACTGGGGGATTGGCCGACACTGAAGCTTTCTTT.

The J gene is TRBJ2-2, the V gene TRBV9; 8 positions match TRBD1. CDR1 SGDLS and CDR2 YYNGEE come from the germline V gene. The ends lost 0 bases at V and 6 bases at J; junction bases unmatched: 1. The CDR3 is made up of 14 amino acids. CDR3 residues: CASSVVQGAGELFF. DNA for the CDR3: TGTGCCAGCAGCGTAGTACAGGGGGCCGGGGAGCTGTTTTTT.

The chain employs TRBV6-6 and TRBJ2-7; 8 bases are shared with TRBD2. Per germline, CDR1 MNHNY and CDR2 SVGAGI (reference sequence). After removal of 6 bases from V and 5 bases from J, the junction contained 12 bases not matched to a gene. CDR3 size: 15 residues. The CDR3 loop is CASSRPGTSLHEQYF. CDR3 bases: TGTGCCAGCAGCCGTCCCGGGACTAGTCTGCACGAGCAGTACTTC.

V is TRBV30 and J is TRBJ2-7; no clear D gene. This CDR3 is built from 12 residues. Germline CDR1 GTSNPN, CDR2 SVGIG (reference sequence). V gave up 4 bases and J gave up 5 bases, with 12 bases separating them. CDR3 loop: CAWKERTHEQYF. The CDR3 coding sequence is TGTGCCTGGAAAGAGAGGACCCACGAGCAGTACTTC.

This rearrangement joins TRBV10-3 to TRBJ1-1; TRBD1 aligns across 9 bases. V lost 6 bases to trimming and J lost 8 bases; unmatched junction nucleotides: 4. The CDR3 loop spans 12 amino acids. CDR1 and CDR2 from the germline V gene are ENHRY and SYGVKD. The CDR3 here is CAISGTGIEAFF. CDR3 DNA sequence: TGTGCCATCAGCGGGACAGGGATCGAAGCTTTCTTT.

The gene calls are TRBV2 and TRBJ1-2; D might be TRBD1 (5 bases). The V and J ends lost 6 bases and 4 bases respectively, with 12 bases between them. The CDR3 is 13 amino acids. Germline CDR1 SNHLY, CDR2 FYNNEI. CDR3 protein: CASSAGHRYGYTF. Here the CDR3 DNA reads TGTGCCAGCAGCGCTGGACACCGCTATGGCTACACCTTC. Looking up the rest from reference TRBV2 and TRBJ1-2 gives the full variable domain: EPEVTQTPSHQVTQMGQEVILRCVPISNHLYFYWYRQILGQKVEFLVSFYNNEISEKSEIFDDQFSVERPDGSNFTLKIRSTKLEDSAMYFCASSAGHRYGYTFGSGTRLTVV.

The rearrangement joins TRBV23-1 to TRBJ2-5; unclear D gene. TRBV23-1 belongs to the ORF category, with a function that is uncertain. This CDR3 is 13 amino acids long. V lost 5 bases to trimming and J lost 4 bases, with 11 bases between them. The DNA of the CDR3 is TGCGCCAGCAGTACAGCGTGGGTAGAGACCCAGTACTTC. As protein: CASSTAWVETQYF.

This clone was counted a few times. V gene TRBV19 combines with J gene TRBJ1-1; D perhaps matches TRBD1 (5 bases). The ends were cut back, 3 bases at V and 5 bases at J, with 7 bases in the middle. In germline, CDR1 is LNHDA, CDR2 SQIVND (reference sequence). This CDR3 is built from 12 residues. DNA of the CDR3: TGTGCCAGTAGTATGGGACGGACTGAAGCTTTCTTT. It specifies CASSMGRTEAFF.

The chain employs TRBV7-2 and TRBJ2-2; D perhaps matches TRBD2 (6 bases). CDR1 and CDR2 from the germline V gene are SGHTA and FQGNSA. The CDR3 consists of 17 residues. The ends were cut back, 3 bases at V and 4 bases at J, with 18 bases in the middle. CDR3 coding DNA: TGTGCCAGCAGCTTGCGGGGCCGGGGTTGGAGCACCGGGGAGCTGTTTTTT. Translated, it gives CASSLRGRGWSTGELFF.

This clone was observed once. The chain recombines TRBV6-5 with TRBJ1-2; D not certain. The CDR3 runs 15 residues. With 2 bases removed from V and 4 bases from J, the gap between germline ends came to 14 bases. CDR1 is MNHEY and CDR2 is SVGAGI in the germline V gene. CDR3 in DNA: TGTGCCAGCAGTTACCACGGAGCCTTGCGCTATGGCTACACCTTC. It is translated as CASSYHGALRYGYTF.

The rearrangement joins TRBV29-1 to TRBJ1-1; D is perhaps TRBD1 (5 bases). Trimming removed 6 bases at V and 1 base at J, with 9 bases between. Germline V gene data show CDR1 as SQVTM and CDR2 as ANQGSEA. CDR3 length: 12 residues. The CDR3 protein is CSVRQSNTEAFF. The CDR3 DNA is TGCAGCGTGAGACAGTCGAACACTGAAGCTTTCTTT.

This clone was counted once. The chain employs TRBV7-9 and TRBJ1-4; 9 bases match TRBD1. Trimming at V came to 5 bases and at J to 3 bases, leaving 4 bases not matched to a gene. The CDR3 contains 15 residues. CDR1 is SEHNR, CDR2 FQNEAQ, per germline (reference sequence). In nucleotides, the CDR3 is TGTGCCAGCAGCCAAACAGGGGGCCCTAATGAAAAACTGTTTTTT. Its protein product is CASSQTGGPNEKLFF. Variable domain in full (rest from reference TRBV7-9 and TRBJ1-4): DTGVSQNPRHKITKRGQNVTFRCDPISEHNRLYWYRQTLGQGPEFLTYFQNEAQLEKSRLLSDRFSAERPKGSFSTLEIQRTEQGDSAMYLCASSQTGGPNEKLFFGSGTQLSVL.

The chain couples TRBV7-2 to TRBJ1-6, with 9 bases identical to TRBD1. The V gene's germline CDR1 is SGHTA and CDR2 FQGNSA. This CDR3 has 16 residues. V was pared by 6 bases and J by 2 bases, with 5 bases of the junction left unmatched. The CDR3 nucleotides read TGTGCCAGCAGGACAGGGGGGAGTACCTATAATTCACCCCTCCACTTT. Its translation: CASRTGGSTYNSPLHF. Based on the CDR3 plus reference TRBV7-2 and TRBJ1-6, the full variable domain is GAGVSQSPSNKVTEKGKDVELRCDPISGHTALYWYRQSLGQGLEFLIYFQGNSAPDKSGLPSDRFSAERTGGSVSTLTIQRTQQEDSAVYLCASRTGGSTYNSPLHFGNGTRLTVT.

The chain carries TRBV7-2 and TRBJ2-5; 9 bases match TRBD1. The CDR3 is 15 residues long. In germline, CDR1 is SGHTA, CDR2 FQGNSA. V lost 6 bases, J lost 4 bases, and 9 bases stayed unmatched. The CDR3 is CASSSTGTGLETQYF. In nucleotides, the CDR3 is TGTGCCAGCAGTAGTACCGGGACAGGGTTAGAGACCCAGTACTTC.